The 11 T cell receptor beta chains in this list originate from one sample, sequenced in a study of sequential checkpoint blockade in melanoma. The sample's treatment: randomized to nivolumab then ipilimumab (arm A) or the reverse (arm B). Some clones are missing from TCRdb's copy, which holds only in-frame ones; the method was immunoSEQ multiplex PCR. This table has thousands of clones, roughly 30% appearing once. This sample comprised tumor tissue (inferred from file names), obtained from a patient given nivolumab and ipilimumab in sequence. The receptor source for this set is a human donor with melanoma.

The rearrangement joins TRBV11-3 to TRBJ1-5; D might be TRBD1 (5 bases). The ends were cut back, 5 bases at V and 6 bases at J, with 14 bases in the middle. Germline CDR1 and CDR2: SGHNT and YENEEA. The CDR3 is 14 amino acids. CDR3 sequence reads: CASSPEGYGQPQHF. Written as DNA, the CDR3 is TGTGCCAGCAGCCCTGAGGGGTACGGTCAGCCCCAGCATTTT.

This clone was detected a few times. One junction end disagrees with the germline gene, perhaps due to a read error. The rearrangement joins TRBV6-8 to TRBJ2-5, with TRBD1 matching 7 bases. Germline V gene sequence: CDR1 MNHGY, CDR2 SAAAGT. The length of the CDR3 is 14 residues. The CDR3 sequence: CASSDSAGGKTQYF. CDR3 DNA: TGTGCCAGCAGTGACTCGGCAGGGGGAAAGACCCAGTACTTC.

This clone was found a few times. This chain joins TRBV6-8 and TRBJ1-5; TRBD1 is a possible D gene (6 bases). From germline, CDR1 is MNHGY and CDR2 SAAAGT. V lost 5 bases and J lost 1, with 12 bases in between. The CDR3 sequence is 15 residues long. DNA of the CDR3: TGTGCCAGCAGTGATCCAGACAGGAGCAATCAGCCCCAGCATTTT. Protein sequence: CASSDPDRSNQPQHF.

This clone was picked up a small number of times. The genes are TRBV6-8 and TRBJ2-5; 12 bases align to TRBD1. This CDR3 spans 15 amino acids. Germline V gene lookup returns CDR1 MNHGY and CDR2 SAAAGT. V lost 5 bases, J lost 5 bases, and 6 bases stayed unmatched. The DNA for the CDR3 is TGTGCCAGCAGTGATGGGACAGGGGGCTATGAGACCCAGTACTTC. As protein: CASSDGTGGYETQYF.

This clone occurred many times. This sequence joins TRBV11-3 and TRBJ1-1; unclear D gene. V was shortened by 5 bases and J by 3 bases, with 16 bases between the two germline ends. The CDR3 runs 15 residues. Germline-derived CDR1 and CDR2 are SGHNT and YENEEA. CDR3 loop: CASSGRRPRDTEAFF. As DNA, the CDR3 is TGTGCCAGCAGCGGGCGGCGACCAAGGGACACTGAAGCTTTCTTT.

The CDR3 is CASSFTGAGEETQYF. CDR3 bases: TGCGCCAGCAGCTTCACAGGGGCCGGGGAGGAGACCCAGTACTTC. The gene calls are TRBV5-1 and TRBJ2-5, with 7 bases identical to TRBD1. V lost 2 bases, J lost 5 bases, and 9 bases stayed unmatched. CDR3 size: 15 residues. Per germline, CDR1 SGHRS and CDR2 YFSETQ. Drawing the rest from reference TRBV5-1 and TRBJ2-5, the complete variable domain is KAGVTQTPRYLIKTRGQQVTLSCSPISGHRSVSWYQQTPGQGLQFLFEYFSETQRNKGNFPGRFSGRQFSNSRSEMNVSTLELGDSALYLCASSFTGAGEETQYFGPGTRLLVL.

This sequence joins TRBV5-1 and TRBJ2-2; D gene unclear. This CDR3 spans 15 amino acids. The V end was cut by 1 base, the J end by 4 bases, with 11 bases between. Germline values: CDR1 SGHRS, CDR2 YFSETQ. The CDR3 reads CASSLLGPGTGELFF. CDR3 nucleotide sequence: TGCGCCAGCAGCTTGTTGGGTCCGGGCACCGGGGAGCTGTTTTTT.

The rearrangement links TRBV19 to TRBJ2-1; TRBD2 agrees at 10 bases. CDR3 length equals 17 residues. The V gene end was trimmed by 5 bases and the J gene end by 9 bases; junction bases not matched to a gene: 16. From germline, CDR1 is LNHDA and CDR2 SQIVND (reference sequence). The CDR3 is CASSGWALAGAQGEQFF. DNA for the CDR3: TGTGCCAGTAGTGGGTGGGCCCTAGCGGGAGCTCAGGGTGAGCAGTTCTTC.

V gene TRBV11-3 combines with J gene TRBJ2-1, with 10 bases matching TRBD2. The germline gives CDR1 SGHNT, CDR2 YENEEA. The V and J ends lost 3 bases and 5 bases, in that order; junction bases with no gene match: 4. The CDR3 is 15 amino acids. This chain's CDR3 is CASSLALAGNNEQFF. Written as DNA, the CDR3 is TGTGCCAGCAGCTTGGCACTAGCGGGAAACAATGAGCAGTTCTTC.

The chain links TRBV6-8 to TRBJ1-6; 8 bases map to TRBD1. Germline V gene data show CDR1 as MNHGY and CDR2 as SAAAGT. The V gene end was trimmed by 4 bases and the J gene end by 9 bases; junction bases not matched to a gene: 2. CDR3 size: 13 residues. The CDR3 spells CASSSQGASPLHF. CDR3 DNA sequence: TGTGCCAGCAGTTCCCAGGGGGCTTCACCCCTCCACTTT.

This clone was found a few times. The chain recombines TRBV6-1 with TRBJ2-1, with 7 bases that match TRBD1. Per germline, CDR1 MNHNS and CDR2 SASEGT. J was trimmed by 7 bases and V by 1 base; bases with no gene match: 10. CDR3 size: 16 residues. This chain's CDR3 is CASSEGVAARGNEQFF. The CDR3 DNA reads as TGTGCCAGCAGTGAAGGGGTTGCGGCCAGGGGGAATGAGCAGTTCTTC.